These 4 T cell receptor beta chains were all obtained from the same sample, sequenced in a study of blood T cells in healthy people across ages. Primed by a sample-barcoded 5' primer and a J-beta primer mix, a second PCR proceeded for 7 to 11 cycles. TCRdb independently ran MiXCR on the 5' RACE reads; one entry per CDR3 protein. The repertoire holds hundreds of thousands of distinct CDR3 sequences, with approximately 40% as singletons. The material sequenced was blood. These receptors all come from a man aged 80 or over in good health.

This clonotype was found a few times. The rearrangement uses TRBV12-3 or TRBV12-4 and TRBJ2-7; possibly TRBD1 for D (5 bases). V shed 1 base and J shed 3 bases, with 13 bases lying between them. This CDR3 region has 15 residues. CDR3 sequence (DNA): TGTGCCAGCAGTTTAGGGCCAGGGCCGGACTACGAGCAGTACTTC. This translates into CASSLGPGPDYEQYF.

This clonotype was detected only a few times. The chain joins TRBV20-1 to TRBJ1-2, with D hard to call. The V gene's germline CDR1 is DFQATT and CDR2 SNEGSKA (reference sequence). Trimming cost V 0 bases and J 4 bases, with 12 bases left between them. The CDR3 is made up of 14 amino acids. DNA for the CDR3: TGCAGTGCTAGAGATCTCACCCGGTCCTATGGCTACACCTTC. Its protein is CSARDLTRSYGYTF.

The V call is TRBV10-3, the J call TRBJ2-7; 13 bases fit TRBD2. V was pared by 3 bases and J by 2 bases, with 10 bases of the junction left unmatched. The germline CDR1 and CDR2 sequences are ENHRY and SYGVKD. The CDR3 contains 18 residues. In nucleotides, the CDR3 is TGTGCCATCAGTGACCCCGGACTAGCGGGAGTTTCCACCTACGAGCAGTACTTC. It codes for CAISDPGLAGVSTYEQYF.

This clonotype was detected only once. The chain carries TRBV20-1 and TRBJ1-4, with a possible D match to TRBD1 (5 bases). The CDR3 loop spans 12 amino acids. The germline V gene encodes CDR1 DFQATT and CDR2 SNEGSKA (reference sequence). CDR3 region: CSTGATNEKLFF. The CDR3 DNA sequence: TGCAGCACGGGGGCAACTAATGAAAAACTGTTTTTT.